These T cell receptor beta chains were read from a single sample in a study of graft-versus-host responses after intestinal transplantation. Measured with immunoSEQ multiplex PCR; TCRdb has only the in-frame clones, and not every one. The sample yields about 59,000 clones, roughly 93% seen once. These receptors are not linked to any known antigen. This specimen consisted of unstimulated CD4+ T cells sorted from spleen or lymph node cells, obtained before transplant. The receptor set was obtained from a human donor who was the organ donor for an intestinal transplant. Both conserved end residues are part of each CDR3. The D gene is left open where the match is weak. A clone size is listed for some rows: how often the clone was seen (once, few, many), or a class if it is expanded.

CDR3nt: TGTGCCAGCAGTTCGACCAATACGCAGTATTTT
CDR3aa: CASSSTNTQYF
abundance: NA
d_gene: NA
v_gene: TRBV27
j_gene: TRBJ2-3

CDR3nt: TGCGCCAGCAGCCATAAGATATCCCGGGACAGGGGGTCCTACGAGCAGTACTTC
CDR3aa: CASSHKISRDRGSYEQYF
abundance: NA
d_gene: TRBD1
v_gene: TRBV4-1
j_gene: TRBJ2-7

CDR3nt: TGTGCCAGCAGTGTCACTAGCGGGGGCGAGACCGGGGAGCTGTTTTTT
CDR3aa: CASSVTSGGETGELFF
abundance: NA
d_gene: TRBD2
v_gene: TRBV6-4
j_gene: TRBJ2-2

CDR3nt: TGTGCCAGCAGTGACGGCGACAGGGGTGGCTACACCTTC
CDR3aa: CASSDGDRGGYTF
abundance: NA
d_gene: TRBD1
v_gene: TRBV6-4
j_gene: TRBJ1-2

CDR3nt: TGTGCCAGCAGCCCGACGAGCGGGGGGATTACCGGGGAGCTGTTTTTT
CDR3aa: CASSPTSGGITGELFF
abundance: few
d_gene: TRBD2
v_gene: TRBV7-3
j_gene: TRBJ2-2

CDR3nt: TGCGCCAGCAGCCAATGGGACAGGGACCCCTACGAGCAGTACTTC
CDR3aa: CASSQWDRDPYEQYF
abundance: NA
d_gene: TRBD1
v_gene: TRBV4-1
j_gene: TRBJ2-7

CDR3nt: TGTGCCAGCAGCTTGGAACTAAAAGGAGAGACCCAGTACTTC
CDR3aa: CASSLELKGETQYF
abundance: NA
d_gene: NA
v_gene: TRBV5-6
j_gene: TRBJ2-5

CDR3nt: TGTGCTAGTGGAAGCGGGGGCCTTCAAGAGACCCAGTACTTC
CDR3aa: CASGSGGLQETQYF
abundance: NA
d_gene: TRBD2
v_gene: TRBV12-5
j_gene: TRBJ2-5

CDR3nt: TGTGCCAGCAGTTTACAAGACAGGGTAACAGAGACCCAGTACTTC
CDR3aa: CASSLQDRVTETQYF
abundance: NA
d_gene: TRBD1
v_gene: TRBV2
j_gene: TRBJ2-5

CDR3nt: TGTGCCACCAGCAGAGATACGGGGGGGCCGAGGAACAATGAGCAGTTCTTC
CDR3aa: CATSRDTGGPRNNEQFF
abundance: NA
d_gene: TRBD2
v_gene: TRBV15
j_gene: TRBJ2-1

CDR3nt: TGTGCCACCTCGTGGACGGCTGGAAACACCATATATTTT
CDR3aa: CATSWTAGNTIYF
abundance: NA
d_gene: NA
v_gene: TRBV10-3
j_gene: TRBJ1-3

CDR3nt: TGTGCCAGCAGTGAAACGGGGCAGGGGAAGAACGAGCAGTACTTC
CDR3aa: CASSETGQGKNEQYF
abundance: NA
d_gene: NA
v_gene: TRBV2
j_gene: TRBJ2-7

CDR3nt: TGTGCCAGCAGCCGAGGGGGAGCAGAAAACACCATATATTTT
CDR3aa: CASSRGGAENTIYF
abundance: few
d_gene: NA
v_gene: TRBV5-4
j_gene: TRBJ1-3

CDR3nt: TGTGCCAGCAGCGGGGGACAGCGCCTCTCCTACGAGCAGTACTTC
CDR3aa: CASSGGQRLSYEQYF
abundance: NA
d_gene: TRBD1
v_gene: TRBV5-6
j_gene: TRBJ2-7

CDR3nt: TGTGCCAGCAGTCGTCACAGGGACGAGCAGTACTTC
CDR3aa: CASSRHRDEQYF
abundance: NA
d_gene: NA
v_gene: TRBV6-1
j_gene: TRBJ2-7

CDR3nt: TGTGCTAGCAGCCCAGGGGAAATCGGGGCAGAGCAGTTCTTC
CDR3aa: CASSPGEIGAEQFF
abundance: NA
d_gene: NA
v_gene: TRBV7-7
j_gene: TRBJ2-1

CDR3nt: TGCAGCGTTGCCGGACTAGCCTCCCTCGAGCAGTACTTC
CDR3aa: CSVAGLASLEQYF
abundance: NA
d_gene: TRBD2
v_gene: TRBV29-1
j_gene: TRBJ2-7